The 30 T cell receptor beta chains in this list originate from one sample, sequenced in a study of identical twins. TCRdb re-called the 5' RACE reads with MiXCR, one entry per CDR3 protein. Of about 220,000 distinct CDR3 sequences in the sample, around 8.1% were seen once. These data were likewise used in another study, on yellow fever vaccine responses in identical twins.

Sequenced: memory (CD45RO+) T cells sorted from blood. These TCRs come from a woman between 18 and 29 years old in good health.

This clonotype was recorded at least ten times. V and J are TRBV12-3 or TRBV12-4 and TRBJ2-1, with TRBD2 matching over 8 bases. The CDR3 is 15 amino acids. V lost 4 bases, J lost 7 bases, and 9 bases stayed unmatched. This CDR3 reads CASSWLAGGGNEQFF. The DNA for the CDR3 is TGTGCCAGCAGTTGGTTGGCGGGAGGTGGGAATGAGCAGTTCTTC.

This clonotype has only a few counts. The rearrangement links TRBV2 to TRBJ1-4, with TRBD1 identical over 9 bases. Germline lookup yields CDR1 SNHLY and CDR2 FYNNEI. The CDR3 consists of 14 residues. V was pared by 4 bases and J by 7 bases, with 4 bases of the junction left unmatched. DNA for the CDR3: TGTGCCAGCAGTGCCGGGACAGGGAGTGAAAAACTGTTTTTT. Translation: CASSAGTGSEKLFF.

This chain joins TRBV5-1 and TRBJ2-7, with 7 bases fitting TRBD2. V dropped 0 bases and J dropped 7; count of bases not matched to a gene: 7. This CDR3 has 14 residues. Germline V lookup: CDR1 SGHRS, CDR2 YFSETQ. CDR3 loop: CASSLGTGAGEQYF. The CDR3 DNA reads TGCGCCAGCAGCTTGGGTACAGGAGCGGGGGAGCAGTACTTC.

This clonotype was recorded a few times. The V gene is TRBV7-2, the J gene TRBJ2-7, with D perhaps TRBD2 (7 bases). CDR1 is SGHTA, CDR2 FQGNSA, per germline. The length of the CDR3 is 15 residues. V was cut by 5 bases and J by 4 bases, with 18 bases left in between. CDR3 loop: CASSPTRGARYEQYF. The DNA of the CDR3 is TGTGCCAGCAGCCCGACCCGGGGGGCTAGGTACGAGCAGTACTTC. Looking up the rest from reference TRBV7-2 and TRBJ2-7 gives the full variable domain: GAGVSQSPSNKVTEKGKDVELRCDPISGHTALYWYRQSLGQGLEFLIYFQGNSAPDKSGLPSDRFSAERTGGSVSTLTIQRTQQEDSAVYLCASSPTRGARYEQYFGPGTRLTVT.

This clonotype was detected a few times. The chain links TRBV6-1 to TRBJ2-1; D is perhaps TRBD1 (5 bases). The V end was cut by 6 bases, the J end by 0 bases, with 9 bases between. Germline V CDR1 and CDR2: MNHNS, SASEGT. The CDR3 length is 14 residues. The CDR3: CASRPQVSYNEQFF. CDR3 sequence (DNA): TGTGCCAGCAGACCACAGGTCTCCTACAATGAGCAGTTCTTC.

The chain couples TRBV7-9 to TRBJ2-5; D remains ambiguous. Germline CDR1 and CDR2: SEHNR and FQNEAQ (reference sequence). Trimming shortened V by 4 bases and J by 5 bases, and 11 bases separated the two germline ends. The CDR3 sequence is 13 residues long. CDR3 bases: TGTGCCAGCAGCTATCTTAGTATTGAGACCCAGTACTTC. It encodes CASSYLSIETQYF.

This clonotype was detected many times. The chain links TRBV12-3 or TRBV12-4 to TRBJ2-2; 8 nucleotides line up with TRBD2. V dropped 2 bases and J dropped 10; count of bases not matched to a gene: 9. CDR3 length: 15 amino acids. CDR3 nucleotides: TGTGCCAGCAGTTTACTAGCGGGCTTAACGGAGGAGCTGTTTTTT. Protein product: CASSLLAGLTEELFF.

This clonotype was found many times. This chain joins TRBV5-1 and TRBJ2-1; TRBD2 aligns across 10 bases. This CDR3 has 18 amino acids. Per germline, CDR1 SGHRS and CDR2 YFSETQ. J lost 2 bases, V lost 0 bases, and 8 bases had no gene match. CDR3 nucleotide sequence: TGCGCCAGCAGCTTGGGACGTCTAGCGGGAGTACCCTACAATGAGCAGTTCTTC. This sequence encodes CASSLGRLAGVPYNEQFF.

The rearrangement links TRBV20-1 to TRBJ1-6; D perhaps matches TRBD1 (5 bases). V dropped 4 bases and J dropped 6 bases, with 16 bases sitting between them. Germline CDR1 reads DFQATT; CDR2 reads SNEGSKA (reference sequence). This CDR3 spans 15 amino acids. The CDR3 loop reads CSAISGASGNSPLHF. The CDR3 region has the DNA TGCAGTGCTATAAGCGGGGCGTCGGGTAATTCACCCCTCCACTTT.

The CDR3 DNA is TGTGCCAGCAGTGAGACAGGGGCGCTGTCACCCCTCCACTTT. This sequence encodes CASSETGALSPLHF. The rearrangement uses TRBV6-1 and TRBJ1-6; the match to TRBD1 covers 8 bases. The CDR3 extends over 14 amino acids. The V gene's germline CDR1 is MNHNS and CDR2 SASEGT. V dropped 3 bases and J dropped 10; count of bases not matched to a gene: 5.

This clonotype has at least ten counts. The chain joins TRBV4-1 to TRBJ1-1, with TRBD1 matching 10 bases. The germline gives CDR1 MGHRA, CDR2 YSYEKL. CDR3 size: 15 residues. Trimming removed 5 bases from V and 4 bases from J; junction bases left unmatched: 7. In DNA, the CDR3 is TGCGCCAGCAGCAGAGTAGACAGGGGGCTCACTGAAGCTTTCTTT. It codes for CASSRVDRGLTEAFF.

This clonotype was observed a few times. The CDR3 nucleotides read TGTGCCAGCAGTTTAGGGGACAACTACGAGCAGTACTTC. As protein: CASSLGDNYEQYF. This chain connects TRBV12-3 or TRBV12-4 to TRBJ2-7, with D perhaps matching TRBD1 (6 bases). The CDR3 totals 13 residues. V was cut by 1 base and J by 3 bases, with 7 bases left in between.

The CDR3 DNA reads as TGCAGTGCTAGAGAGGTACTCAGTAGCACAGATACGCAGTATTTT. It translates to CSAREVLSSTDTQYF. The rearrangement uses TRBV20-1 and TRBJ2-3; D uncertain. Germline V gives CDR1 DFQATT, CDR2 SNEGSKA (reference sequence). The CDR3 sequence is 15 residues long. Trimming shortened V by 0 bases and J by 0 bases, and 10 bases separated the two germline ends.

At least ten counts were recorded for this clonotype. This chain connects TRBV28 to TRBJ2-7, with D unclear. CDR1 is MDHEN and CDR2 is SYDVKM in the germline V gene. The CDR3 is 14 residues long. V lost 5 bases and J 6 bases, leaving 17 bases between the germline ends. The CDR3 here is CASSLIAPGFEQYF. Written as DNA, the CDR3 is TGTGCCAGCAGTCTAATTGCTCCGGGCTTCGAGCAGTACTTC.

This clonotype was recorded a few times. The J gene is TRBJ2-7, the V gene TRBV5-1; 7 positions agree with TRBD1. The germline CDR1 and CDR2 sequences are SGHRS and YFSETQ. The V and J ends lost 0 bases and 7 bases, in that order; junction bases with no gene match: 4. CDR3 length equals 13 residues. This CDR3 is CASSLDRGNEQYF. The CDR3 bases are TGCGCCAGCAGCTTGGACAGGGGCAATGAGCAGTACTTC.

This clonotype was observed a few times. The CDR3 loop is CASSSGAGNTEAFF. CDR3 sequence (DNA): TGTGCCAGCTCATCGGGCGCCGGGAACACTGAAGCTTTCTTT. The chain uses TRBV18 and TRBJ1-1; D is unresolved. The germline V and J ends were trimmed by 5 bases and 1 base, with 11 bases remaining between them. The CDR3 spans 14 residues. In germline, CDR1 is KGHSH, CDR2 LQKENI. The full variable domain, with the rest looked up from reference TRBV18 and TRBJ1-1, is NAGVMQNPRHLVRRRGQEARLRCSPMKGHSHVYWYRQLPEEGLKFMVYLQKENIIDESGMPKERFSAEFPKEGPSILRIQQVVRGDSAAYFCASSSGAGNTEAFFGQGTRLTVV.

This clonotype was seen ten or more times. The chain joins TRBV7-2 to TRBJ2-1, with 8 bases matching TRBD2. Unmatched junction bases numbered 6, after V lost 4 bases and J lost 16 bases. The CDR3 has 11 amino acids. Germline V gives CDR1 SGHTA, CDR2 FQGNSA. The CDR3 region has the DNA TGTGCCAGCAGCTCCGGGACTAGGGGTTTCTTC. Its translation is CASSSGTRGFF. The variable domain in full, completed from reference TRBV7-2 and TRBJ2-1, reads GAGVSQSPSNKVTEKGKDVELRCDPISGHTALYWYRQSLGQGLEFLIYFQGNSAPDKSGLPSDRFSAERTGGSVSTLTIQRTQQEDSAVYLCASSSGTRGFFGPGTRLTVL.

CDR3 DNA sequence: TGTGCCAGCACCGATCGAGAAGGCTATGGCTACACCTTC. It is translated as CASTDREGYGYTF. The rearrangement joins TRBV6-6 to TRBJ1-2; D unresolved. The CDR3 covers 13 residues. V lost 7 bases to trimming and J lost 4 bases, with 13 bases between them. CDR1 and CDR2 (germline): MNHNY, SVGAGI (reference sequence).

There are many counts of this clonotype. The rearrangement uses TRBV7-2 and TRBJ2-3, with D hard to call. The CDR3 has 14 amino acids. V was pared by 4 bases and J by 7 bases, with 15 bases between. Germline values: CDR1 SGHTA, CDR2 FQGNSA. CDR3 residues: CASSSEFSDHTQYF. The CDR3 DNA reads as TGTGCCAGCAGCTCAGAGTTTAGTGATCATACGCAGTATTTT.

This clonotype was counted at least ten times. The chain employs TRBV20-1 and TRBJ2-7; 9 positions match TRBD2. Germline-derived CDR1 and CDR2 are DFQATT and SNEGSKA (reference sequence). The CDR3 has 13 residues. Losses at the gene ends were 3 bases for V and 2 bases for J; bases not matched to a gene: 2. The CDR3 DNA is TGCAGTGCTAGTGCGGGAGGGCCCTACGAGCAGTACTTC. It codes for CSASAGGPYEQYF.

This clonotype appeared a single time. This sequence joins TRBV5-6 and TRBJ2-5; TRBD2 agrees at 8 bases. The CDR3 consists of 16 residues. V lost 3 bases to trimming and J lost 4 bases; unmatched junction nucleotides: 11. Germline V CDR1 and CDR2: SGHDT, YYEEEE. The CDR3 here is CASSSGPTSGRETQYF. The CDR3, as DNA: TGTGCCAGCAGCTCCGGGCCTACTAGCGGAAGAGAGACCCAGTACTTC.

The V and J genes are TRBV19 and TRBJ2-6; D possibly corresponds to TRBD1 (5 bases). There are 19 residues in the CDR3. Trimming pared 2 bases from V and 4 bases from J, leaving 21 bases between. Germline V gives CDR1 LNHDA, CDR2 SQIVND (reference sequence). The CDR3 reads CASSISRDSPSRGANVLTF. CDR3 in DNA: TGTGCCAGTAGTATATCTCGCGACAGCCCCTCGAGAGGGGCCAACGTCCTGACTTTC.

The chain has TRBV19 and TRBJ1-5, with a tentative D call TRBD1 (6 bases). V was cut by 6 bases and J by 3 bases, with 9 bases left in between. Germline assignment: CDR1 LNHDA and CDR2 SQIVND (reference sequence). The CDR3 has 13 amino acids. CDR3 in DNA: TGTGCCAGTAGCGGACAGCTCAATCAGCCCCAGCATTTT. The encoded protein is CASSGQLNQPQHF. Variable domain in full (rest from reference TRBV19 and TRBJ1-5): DGGITQSPKYLFRKEGQNVTLSCEQNLNHDAMYWYRQDPGQGLRLIYYSQIVNDFQKGDIAEGYSVSREKKESFPLTVTSAQKNPTAFYLCASSGQLNQPQHFGDGTRLSIL.

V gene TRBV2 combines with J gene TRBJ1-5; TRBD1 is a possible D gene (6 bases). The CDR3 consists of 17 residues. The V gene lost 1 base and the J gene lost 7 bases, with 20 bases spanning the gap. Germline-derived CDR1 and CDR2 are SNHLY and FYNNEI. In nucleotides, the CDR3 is TGTGCCAGCAGTGAAGGCCCTACACGAGGGGGATGGCAGCCCCAGCATTTT. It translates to CASSEGPTRGGWQPQHF.

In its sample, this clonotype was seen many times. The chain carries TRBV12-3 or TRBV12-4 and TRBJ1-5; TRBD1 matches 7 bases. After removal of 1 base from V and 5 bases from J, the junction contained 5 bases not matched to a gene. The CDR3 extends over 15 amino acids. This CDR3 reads CASSLGAGGDQPQHF. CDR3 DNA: TGTGCCAGCAGTTTAGGGGCAGGGGGTGATCAGCCCCAGCATTTT.

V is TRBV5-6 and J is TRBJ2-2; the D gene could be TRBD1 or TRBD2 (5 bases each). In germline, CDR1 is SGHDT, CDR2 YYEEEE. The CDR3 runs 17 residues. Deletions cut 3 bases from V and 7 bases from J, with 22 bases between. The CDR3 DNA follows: TGTGCCAGCAGCTGGGGCCCTACGGGAAATCTCGTCGGGGAGCTGTTTTTT. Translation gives CASSWGPTGNLVGELFF.

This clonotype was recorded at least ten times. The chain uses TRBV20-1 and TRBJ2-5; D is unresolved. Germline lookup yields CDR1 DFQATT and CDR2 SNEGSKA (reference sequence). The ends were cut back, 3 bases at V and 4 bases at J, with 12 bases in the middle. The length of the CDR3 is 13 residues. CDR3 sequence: CSASLTARETQYF. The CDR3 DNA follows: TGCAGTGCTAGCCTCACCGCCCGAGAGACCCAGTACTTC.

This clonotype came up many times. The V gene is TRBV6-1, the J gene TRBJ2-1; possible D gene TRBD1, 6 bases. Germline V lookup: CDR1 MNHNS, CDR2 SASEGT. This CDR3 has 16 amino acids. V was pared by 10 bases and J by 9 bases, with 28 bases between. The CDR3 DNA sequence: TGTGCCACCAGGGGCCCAGGGATGATAGGCAAAGTTGAGCAGTTCTTC. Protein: CATRGPGMIGKVEQFF.

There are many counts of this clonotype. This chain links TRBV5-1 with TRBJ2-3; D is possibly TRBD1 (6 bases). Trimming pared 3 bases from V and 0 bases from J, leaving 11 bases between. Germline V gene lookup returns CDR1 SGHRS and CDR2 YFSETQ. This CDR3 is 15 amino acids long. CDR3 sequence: CASSYAGVSTDTQYF. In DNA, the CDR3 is TGCGCCAGCAGCTACGCAGGGGTTAGCACAGATACGCAGTATTTT.

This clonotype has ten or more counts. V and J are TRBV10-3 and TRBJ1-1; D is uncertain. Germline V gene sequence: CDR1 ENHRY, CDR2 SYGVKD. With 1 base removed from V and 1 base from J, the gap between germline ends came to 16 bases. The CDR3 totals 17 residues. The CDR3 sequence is CAISELFGVSGNTEAFF. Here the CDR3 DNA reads TGTGCCATCAGTGAGTTATTTGGGGTGTCAGGGAACACTGAAGCTTTCTTT.